Here is one T cell receptor (beta chain) with its context. Produced via immunoSEQ multiplex PCR; TCRdb's table is partial and in-frame only. This table holds about 83,000 clones, about 82% found once. This sample was included in a study of T cell responses to AZD1222 COVID-19 vaccine. Deletions cut 3 bases from V and 7 bases from J, with 7 bases between. CDR1 MDHEN and CDR2 SYDVKM come from the germline V gene. This CDR3 has 13 amino acids. This chain links TRBV28 with TRBJ1-6; D is perhaps TRBD1 (6 bases). The TCR originated in an adult in good health. The sample was peripheral blood, taken on day 0 of AZD1222 vaccination. Written as DNA, the CDR3 is TGTGCCAGCAGTTTCAGGGGAAATTCACCCCTCCACTTT. This translates into CASSFRGNSPLHF.